These T cell receptor beta chains were read from a single sample in a study of blood T cell repertoires in COVID-19. This table comes from immunoSEQ multiplex PCR, and its TCRdb copy is limited to in-frame clones, with some not included. Among 400,000 to 450,000 clones listed, roughly 87% were seen once. The specimen sequenced was PBMCs or T cells enriched from blood (not recorded which). Receptor source: a man aged 18-30 years who had recovered from COVID-19. CDR3s include the opening cysteine and the closing phenylalanine or tryptophan. A D gene is named only where the DNA matches it firmly. The size field is filled for only some rows; it gives once, few, many or a size class.

v_call	d_call	clone_size	j_call	cdr3_nt	cdr3_aa
TRBV6-1	TRBD1	once	TRBJ2-7	TGTGCCAGCAGTGACGAAGCAGGACAGGGATACGAGCAGTACTTC	CASSDEAGQGYEQYF
TRBV6-5	.	.	TRBJ1-5	TGTGCCAGCAGTTACAGAGACAATCAGCCCCAGCATTTT	CASSYRDNQPQHF
TRBV19	TRBD1	once	TRBJ1-5	TGTGCCAGTAGTATGAGTCAGGGACAGAATCAGCCCCAGCATTTT	CASSMSQGQNQPQHF
TRBV3-1/TRBV3-2	.	.	TRBJ1-6	TGTGCCAGCAGCCAAGAACCTGCTAGTTCACCCCTCCACTTT	CASSQEPASSPLHF
TRBV24-1	TRBD2	.	TRBJ2-1	TGTGCCACCAGTGACGATACACTAGCGGTTAAAAATCTGGATGAGCAGTTCTTC	CATSDDTLAVKNLDEQFF
TRBV24-1	.	.	TRBJ2-5	TGTGCCACCAGTGACAACCCGACAGAGCAAGAGACCCAGTACTTC	CATSDNPTEQETQYF
TRBV6-5	.	.	TRBJ1-2	TGTGCCAGCAGTTACGTACGTCAGGGCTATGGCTACACCTTC	CASSYVRQGYGYTF
TRBV3-1/TRBV3-2	.	.	TRBJ1-1	TGTGCCAGCAGCCATGGACTCCCGAACACTGAAGCTTTCTTT	CASSHGLPNTEAFF
TRBV19	.	.	TRBJ1-5	TGTGCCAGTAGTGAACAGGGTAGCAATCAGCCCCAGCATTTT	CASSEQGSNQPQHF
TRBV9	.	.	TRBJ1-6	TGTGCCAGCAGCGCCCAGGGCGGGACCCTCCACTTT	CASSAQGGTLHF
TRBV11-2	TRBD1	.	TRBJ1-6	TGTGCCAGCAGCCAAGGGGGCGCGGGTTCACCCCTCCACTTT	CASSQGGAGSPLHF
TRBV5-4	TRBD1	once	TRBJ1-4	TGTGCCAGCAGCTTATCCGGGACAGTAGTGGAAAAACTGTTTTTT	CASSLSGTVVEKLFF
TRBV9	TRBD1	.	TRBJ2-7	TGTGCCAGCAGCGTAGGGCAGGGGGTCTACGAGCAGTACTTC	CASSVGQGVYEQYF
TRBV6-2/TRBV6-3	.	.	TRBJ2-7	TGTGCCAGCAGTTCGGGACTCTCACCTCGAGGCTACGAGCAGTACTTC	CASSSGLSPRGYEQYF
TRBV27	TRBD2	.	TRBJ2-1	TGTGCCAGCAGTTGGACTAGCGGGGGATCCTACAATGAGCAGTTCTTC	CASSWTSGGSYNEQFF
TRBV5-1	TRBD1	few	TRBJ1-2	TGCGCCAGCAGCGGGCGGGTTCCGGGACAGGGTACTGGCTACACCTTC	CASSGRVPGQGTGYTF
TRBV7-9	.	.	TRBJ1-1	TGTGCCAGCAGCCCAGGGGCTCTCACTGAAGCTTTCTTT	CASSPGALTEAFF
TRBV4-1	.	.	TRBJ1-6	TGCGCCAGCAGCCAAGAACCATCAGGGACCAGGGGTTCACCCCTCCACTTT	CASSQEPSGTRGSPLHF
TRBV28	TRBD1	.	TRBJ2-2	TGTGCCAGTTGGGACAGGGGCGCCGGGGAGCTGTTTTTT	CASWDRGAGELFF
TRBV20-1	.	.	TRBJ2-7	TGCAGTGCTTGGAGGGATTACGAGCAGTACTTC	CSAWRDYEQYF
TRBV28	.	.	TRBJ2-1	TGTGCCAGCGGAGGGTCCTACAATGAGCAGTTCTTC	CASGGSYNEQFF
TRBV6-5	.	.	TRBJ1-2	TGTGCCAGCAGTTACTCGAGGGGGAGGGAATATGGCTACACCTTC	CASSYSRGREYGYTF
TRBV29-1	.	.	TRBJ1-1	TGCAGCGTTCTGCCGGGTTTTGGTCAAGTCACTGAAGCTTTCTTT	CSVLPGFGQVTEAFF
TRBV24-1	TRBD2	.	TRBJ2-1	TGTGCCACCAGTGACCTAAGCGGGGACTCCTCCAATGAGCAGTTCTTC	CATSDLSGDSSNEQFF
TRBV2	.	.	TRBJ1-5	TGTGCCAGCAGTGACCCCAGGGAGGGAATGAAGGACAATCAGCCCCAGCATTTT	CASSDPREGMKDNQPQHF
TRBV2	TRBD2	.	TRBJ2-3	TGTGCCAGCAGAAGAGCGGGGGTCACAGATACGCAGTATTTT	CASRRAGVTDTQYF
TRBV28	.	.	TRBJ2-7	TGTGCCAGCAGCCGGGACCCCGGGAGATCCTACGAGCAGTACTTC	CASSRDPGRSYEQYF
TRBV2	TRBD2	.	TRBJ2-3	TGTGCCAGCAGTCCGACTAGCGGGGGGGCTGATACGCAGTATTTT	CASSPTSGGADTQYF
TRBV5-5	.	.	TRBJ2-7	TGTGCCAGCAGCTCCCTTTTGAGCGAGCAGTACTTC	CASSSLLSEQYF
TRBV28	TRBD2	once	TRBJ2-7	TGTGCCAGCAGTCCCATGCCCGGGACTAGCGGTTCCTACGAGCAGTACTTC	CASSPMPGTSGSYEQYF
TRBV21-1	.	.	TRBJ1-1	TGTGCCAGCATTTTCGGAGGGCGTGGTGCGAACACTGAAGCTTTCTTT	CASIFGGRGANTEAFF
TRBV18	.	.	TRBJ1-3	TGTGCCAGCTCTCCCCGGGACTCTGGAAACACCATATATTTT	CASSPRDSGNTIYF
TRBV7-9	.	.	TRBJ2-6	TGTGCCAGCAGCATGAGGACAGTAAGTTCTGGGGCCAACGTCCTGACTTTC	CASSMRTVSSGANVLTF
TRBV19	.	.	TRBJ1-5	TGTGCCAGTAGTACCCGGGGGGATCAGCCCCAGCATTTT	CASSTRGDQPQHF
TRBV19	.	.	TRBJ1-5	TGTGCCAGTAGATCTTCACAGGGATATCAGCCCCAGCATTTT	CASRSSQGYQPQHF
TRBV6-1	.	.	TRBJ2-2	TGTGCCAGCAGTGACATCGGGGGCGGGGAGCTGTTTTTT	CASSDIGGGELFF
TRBV12-5	TRBD2	.	TRBJ2-1	TGTGCTAGTGGCTCACGGGCAGCGGGAGTCAATGAGCAGTTCTTC	CASGSRAAGVNEQFF
TRBV4-1	.	.	TRBJ1-2	TGCGCCAGCAGCCAAGTGGGGGGTACTAACTATGGCTACACCTTC	CASSQVGGTNYGYTF
TRBV6-6	.	.	TRBJ1-1	TGTGCCAGCAGTTACAGGCGGGAAGCTTTCTTT	CASSYRREAFF
TRBV28	.	.	TRBJ2-7	TGTGCCAGCAACCCAGGCCGGGAGTTCGAGCAGTACTTC	CASNPGREFEQYF
TRBV7-8	.	.	TRBJ1-6	TGTGCCAGCAGCTCAAACAGACAGGCGAATTCACCCCTCCACTTT	CASSSNRQANSPLHF
TRBV28	TRBD2	.	TRBJ2-7	TGTGCCAGCAGTTCAATCTGGACTAGCGGGTCCACCTACGAGCAGTACTTC	CASSSIWTSGSTYEQYF
TRBV5-1	TRBD1	.	TRBJ2-7	TGCGCCAGCAGCCTCACGACAGGGGAGGCCTACGAGCAGTACTTC	CASSLTTGEAYEQYF
TRBV6-5	.	.	TRBJ1-5	TGTGCCAGCCTAGCGGGGGGGGATGGGAATCAGCCCCAGCATTTT	CASLAGGDGNQPQHF
TRBV14	.	.	TRBJ2-7	TGTGCCAGCAGCCAACAGGGTACCTACGAGCAGTACTTC	CASSQQGTYEQYF
TRBV2	.	.	TRBJ1-5	TGTGCCCGCCGGGGGGACGGGGGGGAGATCCAGCCCCAGCATTTT	CARRGDGGEIQPQHF
TRBV13	TRBD2	.	TRBJ2-7	TGTGCCAGCAGCTACCAGCGGGGTTCTTCCTACGAGCAGTACTTC	CASSYQRGSSYEQYF
TRBV5-5	.	.	TRBJ1-3	TGTGCCAGCAGCCCAACCGGACAATCTGGAAACACCATATATTTT	CASSPTGQSGNTIYF
TRBV7-9	TRBD1	.	TRBJ1-4	TGTGCCAGCAGCTTCCCCACCGGGACAGGGTATGAAAAACTGTTTTTT	CASSFPTGTGYEKLFF
TRBV7-2	.	.	TRBJ2-4	TGTGCCAGCAGGGCACACGGGACTGAAGTTCAGTACTTC	CASRAHGTEVQYF
TRBV30	.	.	TRBJ1-2	TGTGCCTGGAGCGGAACGGACAGACCCTATCGGGGCGGCTACACCTTC	CAWSGTDRPYRGGYTF
TRBV6-5	TRBD2	.	TRBJ2-7	TGTGCCAGCAGCCTAGGGTGGACTAGCTCCTACGAGCAGTACTTC	CASSLGWTSSYEQYF